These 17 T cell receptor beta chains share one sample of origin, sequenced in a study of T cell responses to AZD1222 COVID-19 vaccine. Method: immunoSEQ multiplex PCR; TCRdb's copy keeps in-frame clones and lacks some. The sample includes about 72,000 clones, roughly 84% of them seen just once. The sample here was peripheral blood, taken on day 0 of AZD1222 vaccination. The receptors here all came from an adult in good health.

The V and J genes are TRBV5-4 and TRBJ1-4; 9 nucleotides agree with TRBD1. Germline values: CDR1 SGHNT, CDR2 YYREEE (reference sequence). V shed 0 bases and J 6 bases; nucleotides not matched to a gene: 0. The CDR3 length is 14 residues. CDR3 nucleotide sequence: TGTGCCAGCAGCTTGGACAGGGGGCATGAAAAACTGTTTTTT. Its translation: CASSLDRGHEKLFF.

The CDR3 loop reads CASSNTANTEAFF. The CDR3, as DNA: TGTGCCAGTAGTAATACAGCCAACACTGAAGCTTTCTTT. The chain links TRBV19 to TRBJ1-1; D gene uncertain. The ends were cut back, 4 bases at V and 2 bases at J, with 8 bases in the middle. From germline, CDR1 is LNHDA and CDR2 SQIVND (reference sequence). This CDR3 spans 13 amino acids.

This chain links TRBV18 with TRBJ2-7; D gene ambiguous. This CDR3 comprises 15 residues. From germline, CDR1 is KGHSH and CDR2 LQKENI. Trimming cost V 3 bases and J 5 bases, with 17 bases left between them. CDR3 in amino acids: CASSPGQARSNEQYF. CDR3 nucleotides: TGTGCCAGCTCACCTGGGCAGGCAAGGTCGAACGAGCAGTACTTC.

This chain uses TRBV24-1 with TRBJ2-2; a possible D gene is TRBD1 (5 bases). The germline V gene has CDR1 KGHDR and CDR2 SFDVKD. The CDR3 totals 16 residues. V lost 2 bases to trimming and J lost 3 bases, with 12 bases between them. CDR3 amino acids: CATSDSAGRYTGELFF. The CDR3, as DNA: TGTGCCACCAGTGATTCGGCAGGGCGTTACACCGGGGAGCTGTTTTTT.

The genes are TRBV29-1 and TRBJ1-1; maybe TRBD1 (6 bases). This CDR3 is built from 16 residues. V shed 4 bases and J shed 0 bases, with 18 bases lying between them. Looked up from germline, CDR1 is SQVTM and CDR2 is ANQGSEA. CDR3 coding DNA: TGCAGCGTTGTCGGGTTCGAGGGGGGACTGAACACTGAAGCTTTCTTT. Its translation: CSVVGFEGGLNTEAFF.

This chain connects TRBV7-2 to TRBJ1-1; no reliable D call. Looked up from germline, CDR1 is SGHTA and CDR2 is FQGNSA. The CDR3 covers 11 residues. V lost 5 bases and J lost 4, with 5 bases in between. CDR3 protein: CASSPRTEAFF. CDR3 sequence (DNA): TGTGCCAGCAGCCCCCGCACTGAAGCTTTCTTT.

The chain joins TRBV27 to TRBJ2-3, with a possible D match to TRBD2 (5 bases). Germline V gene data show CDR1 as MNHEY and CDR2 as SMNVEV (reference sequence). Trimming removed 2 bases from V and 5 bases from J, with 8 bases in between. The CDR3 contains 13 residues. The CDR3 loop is CASSLRGGDTQYF. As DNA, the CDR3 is TGTGCCAGCAGTTTACGAGGAGGAGATACGCAGTATTTT.

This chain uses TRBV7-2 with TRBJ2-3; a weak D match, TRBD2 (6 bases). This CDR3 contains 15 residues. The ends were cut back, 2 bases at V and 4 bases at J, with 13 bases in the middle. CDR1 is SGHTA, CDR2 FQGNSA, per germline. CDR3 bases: TGTGCCAGCAGCTTACGGGGGATTGGCGCAGATACGCAGTATTTT. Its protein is CASSLRGIGADTQYF. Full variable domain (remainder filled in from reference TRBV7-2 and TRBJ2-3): GAGVSQSPSNKVTEKGKDVELRCDPISGHTALYWYRQSLGQGLEFLIYFQGNSAPDKSGLPSDRFSAERTGGSVSTLTIQRTQQEDSAVYLCASSLRGIGADTQYFGPGTRLTVL.

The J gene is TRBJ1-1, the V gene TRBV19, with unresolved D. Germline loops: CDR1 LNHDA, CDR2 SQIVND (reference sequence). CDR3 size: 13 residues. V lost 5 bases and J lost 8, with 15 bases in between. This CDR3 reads CASSSHPHGEAFF. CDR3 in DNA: TGTGCCAGTAGTTCCCACCCACACGGGGAAGCTTTCTTT.

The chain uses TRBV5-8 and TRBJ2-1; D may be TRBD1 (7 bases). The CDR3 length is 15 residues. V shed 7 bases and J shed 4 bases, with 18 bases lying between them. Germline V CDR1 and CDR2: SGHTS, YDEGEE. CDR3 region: CASGRGTASYNEQFF. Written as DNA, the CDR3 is TGTGCCAGCGGACGGGGGACAGCTTCTTACAATGAGCAGTTCTTC.

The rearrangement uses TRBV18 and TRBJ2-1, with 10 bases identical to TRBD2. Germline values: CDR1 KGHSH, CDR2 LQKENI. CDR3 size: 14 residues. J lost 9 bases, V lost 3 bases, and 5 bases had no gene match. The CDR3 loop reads CASSPSGGKGEQFF. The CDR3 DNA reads TGTGCCAGCTCACCTAGCGGGGGGAAGGGTGAGCAGTTCTTC.

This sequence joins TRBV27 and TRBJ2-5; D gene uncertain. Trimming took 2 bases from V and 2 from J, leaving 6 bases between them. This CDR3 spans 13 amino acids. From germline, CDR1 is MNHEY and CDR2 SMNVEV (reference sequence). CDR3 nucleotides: TGTGCCAGCAGTTTACTAGGGCAAGAGACCCAGTACTTC. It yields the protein CASSLLGQETQYF.

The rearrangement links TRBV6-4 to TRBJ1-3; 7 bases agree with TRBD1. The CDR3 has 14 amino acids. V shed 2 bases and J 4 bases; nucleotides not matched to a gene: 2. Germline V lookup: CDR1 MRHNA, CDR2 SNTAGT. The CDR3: CASSDAGQGNTIYF. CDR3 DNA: TGTGCCAGCAGTGACGCGGGACAGGGAAACACCATATATTTT.

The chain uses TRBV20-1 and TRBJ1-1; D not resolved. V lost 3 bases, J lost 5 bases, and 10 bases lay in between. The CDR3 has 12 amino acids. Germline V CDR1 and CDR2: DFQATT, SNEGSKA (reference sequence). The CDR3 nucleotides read TGCAGTGCTAGTGGAAGGGATACTGAAGCTTTCTTT. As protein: CSASGRDTEAFF.

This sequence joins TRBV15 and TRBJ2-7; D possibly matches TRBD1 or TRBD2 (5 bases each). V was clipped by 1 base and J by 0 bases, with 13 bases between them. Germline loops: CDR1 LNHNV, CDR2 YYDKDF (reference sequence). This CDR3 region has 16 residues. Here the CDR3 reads CATSRARDASSYEQYF. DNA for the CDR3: TGTGCCACCAGCAGAGCCCGGGACGCGAGCTCCTACGAGCAGTACTTC.

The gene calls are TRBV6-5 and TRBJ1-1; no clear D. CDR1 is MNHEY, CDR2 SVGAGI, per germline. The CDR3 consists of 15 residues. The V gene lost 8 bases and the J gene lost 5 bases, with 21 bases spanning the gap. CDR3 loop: CASRRGGQLPTEAFF. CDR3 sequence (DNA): TGTGCCAGCCGACGGGGAGGGCAGCTGCCGACTGAAGCTTTCTTT.

The CDR3 nucleotides are TGTGCCAGCAGTGAAGGGCCCTCTAACTATGGCTACACCTTC. Its translation: CASSEGPSNYGYTF. V is TRBV6-4 and J is TRBJ1-2; D unresolved. Per the germline V gene, CDR1 is MRHNA and CDR2 is SNTAGT. The V end was cut by 3 bases, the J end by 0 bases, with 8 bases between. CDR3 size: 14 residues.